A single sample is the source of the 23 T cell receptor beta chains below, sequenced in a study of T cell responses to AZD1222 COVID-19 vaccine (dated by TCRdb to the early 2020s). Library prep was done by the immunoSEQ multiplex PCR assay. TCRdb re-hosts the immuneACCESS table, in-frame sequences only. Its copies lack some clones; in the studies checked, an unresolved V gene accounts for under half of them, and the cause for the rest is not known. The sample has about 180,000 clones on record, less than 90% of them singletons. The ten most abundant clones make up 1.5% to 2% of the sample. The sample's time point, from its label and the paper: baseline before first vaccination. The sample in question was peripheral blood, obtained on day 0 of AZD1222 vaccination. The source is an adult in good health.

CDR3 residues: CASSLSDRAYREQYF. DNA for the CDR3: TGTGCCAGCAGTTTATCCGACAGGGCTTATCGAGAGCAGTACTTC. This rearrangement joins TRBV28 to TRBJ2-7, with 7 bases that match TRBD1. CDR3 size: 15 residues. V lost 1 base and J lost 7; bases outside the gene matches: 10. Germline loops: CDR1 MDHEN, CDR2 SYDVKM.

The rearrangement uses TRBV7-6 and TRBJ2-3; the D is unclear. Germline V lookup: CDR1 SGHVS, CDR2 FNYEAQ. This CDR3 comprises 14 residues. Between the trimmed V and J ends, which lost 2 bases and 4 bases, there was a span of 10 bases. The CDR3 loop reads CASSLRVRADTQYF. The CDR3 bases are TGTGCCAGCAGCTTACGGGTTCGAGCAGATACGCAGTATTTT.

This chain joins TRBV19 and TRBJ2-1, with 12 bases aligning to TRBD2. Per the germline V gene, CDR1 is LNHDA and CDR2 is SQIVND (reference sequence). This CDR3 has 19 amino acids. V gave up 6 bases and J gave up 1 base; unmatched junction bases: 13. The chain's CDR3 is CASRLSSSGRAESYNEQFF. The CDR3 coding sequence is TGTGCCAGTAGGCTCAGCTCTAGCGGGAGGGCCGAATCCTACAATGAGCAGTTCTTC.

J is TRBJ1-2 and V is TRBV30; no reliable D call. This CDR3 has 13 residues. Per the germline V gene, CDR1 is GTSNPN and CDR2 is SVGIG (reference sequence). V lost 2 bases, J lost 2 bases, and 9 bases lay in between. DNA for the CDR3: TGTGCCTGGAGTCTTACAGTGAACTATGGCTACACCTTC. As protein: CAWSLTVNYGYTF.

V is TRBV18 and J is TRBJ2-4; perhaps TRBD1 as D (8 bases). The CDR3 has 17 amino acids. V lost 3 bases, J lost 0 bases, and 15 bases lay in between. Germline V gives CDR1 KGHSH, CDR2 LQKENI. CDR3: CASSPLDREGAKNIQYF. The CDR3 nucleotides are TGTGCCAGCTCACCTCTGGACAGGGAGGGAGCCAAAAACATTCAGTACTTC. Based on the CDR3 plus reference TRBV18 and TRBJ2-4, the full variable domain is NAGVMQNPRHLVRRRGQEARLRCSPMKGHSHVYWYRQLPEEGLKFMVYLQKENIIDESGMPKERFSAEFPKEGPSILRIQQVVRGDSAAYFCASSPLDREGAKNIQYFGAGTRLSVL.

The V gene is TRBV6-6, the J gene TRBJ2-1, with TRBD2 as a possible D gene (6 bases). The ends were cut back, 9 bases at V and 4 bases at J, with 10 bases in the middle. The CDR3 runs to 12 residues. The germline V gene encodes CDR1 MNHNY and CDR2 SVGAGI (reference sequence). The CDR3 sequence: CASGGDYNEQFF. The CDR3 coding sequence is TGTGCCAGTGGCGGGGATTACAATGAGCAGTTCTTC.

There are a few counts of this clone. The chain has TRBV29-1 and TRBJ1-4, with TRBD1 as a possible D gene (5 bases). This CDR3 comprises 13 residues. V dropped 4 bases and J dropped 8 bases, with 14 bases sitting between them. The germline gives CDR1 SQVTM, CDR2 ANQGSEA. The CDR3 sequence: CSVALGVEEKLFF. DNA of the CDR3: TGCAGCGTTGCGTTGGGGGTGGAGGAAAAACTGTTTTTT.

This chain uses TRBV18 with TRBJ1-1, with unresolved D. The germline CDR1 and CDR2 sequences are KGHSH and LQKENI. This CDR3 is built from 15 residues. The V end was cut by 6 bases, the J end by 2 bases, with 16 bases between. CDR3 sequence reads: CASSLEGVFNTEAFF. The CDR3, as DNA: TGTGCCAGCTCCCTAGAAGGAGTGTTTAACACTGAAGCTTTCTTT.

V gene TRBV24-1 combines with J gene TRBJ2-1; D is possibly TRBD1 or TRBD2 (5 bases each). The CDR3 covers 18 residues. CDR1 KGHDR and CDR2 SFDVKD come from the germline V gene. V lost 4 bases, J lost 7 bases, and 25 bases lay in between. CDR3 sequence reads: CATSDTIGQGSPGNEQFF. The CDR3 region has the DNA TGTGCCACCAGTGACACAATCGGTCAGGGCTCACCGGGGAATGAGCAGTTCTTC.

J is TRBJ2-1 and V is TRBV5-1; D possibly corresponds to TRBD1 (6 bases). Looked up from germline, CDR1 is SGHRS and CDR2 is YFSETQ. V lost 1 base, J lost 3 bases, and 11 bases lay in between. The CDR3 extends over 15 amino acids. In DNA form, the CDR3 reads TGCGCCAGCAGCTTGAATGGACAGAACTACAATGAGCAGTTCTTC. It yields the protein CASSLNGQNYNEQFF.

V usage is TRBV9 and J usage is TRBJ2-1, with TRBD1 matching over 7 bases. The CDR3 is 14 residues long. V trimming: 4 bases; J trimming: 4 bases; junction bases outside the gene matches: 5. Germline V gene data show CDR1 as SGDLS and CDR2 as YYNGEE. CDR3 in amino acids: CASSPWDRYNEQFF. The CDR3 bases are TGTGCCAGCAGCCCTTGGGACAGATACAATGAGCAGTTCTTC.

CDR3 sequence: CASRGPQGASGNTIYF. CDR3 sequence (DNA): TGTGCCAGCAGAGGCCCTCAGGGGGCTTCTGGAAACACCATATATTTT. The J gene is TRBJ1-3, the V gene TRBV28, with 8 bases lining up with TRBD1. With V trimmed by 6 bases and J by 1 base, 8 bases remained unmatched. Germline values: CDR1 MDHEN, CDR2 SYDVKM. The CDR3 has 16 residues.

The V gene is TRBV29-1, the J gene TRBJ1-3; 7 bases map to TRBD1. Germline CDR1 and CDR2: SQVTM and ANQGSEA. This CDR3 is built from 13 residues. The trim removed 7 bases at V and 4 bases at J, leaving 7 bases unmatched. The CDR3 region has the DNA TGCAGCGAAATCAGGGGGAAAGGAAACACCATATATTTT. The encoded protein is CSEIRGKGNTIYF.

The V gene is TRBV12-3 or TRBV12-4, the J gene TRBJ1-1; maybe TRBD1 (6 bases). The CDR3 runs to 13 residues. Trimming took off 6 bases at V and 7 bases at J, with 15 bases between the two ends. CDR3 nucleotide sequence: TGTGCCAGCAGCCCGGACAGAGTAGTTGAAGCTTTCTTT. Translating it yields CASSPDRVVEAFF.

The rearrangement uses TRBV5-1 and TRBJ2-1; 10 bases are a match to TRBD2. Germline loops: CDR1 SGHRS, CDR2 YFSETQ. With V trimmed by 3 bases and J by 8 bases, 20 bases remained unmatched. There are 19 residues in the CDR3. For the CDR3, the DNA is TGCGCCAGCAGCTCGACCGCGTCGACCTCAGCGGGAGGGCCCCATGAGCAGTTCTTC. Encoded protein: CASSSTASTSAGGPHEQFF.

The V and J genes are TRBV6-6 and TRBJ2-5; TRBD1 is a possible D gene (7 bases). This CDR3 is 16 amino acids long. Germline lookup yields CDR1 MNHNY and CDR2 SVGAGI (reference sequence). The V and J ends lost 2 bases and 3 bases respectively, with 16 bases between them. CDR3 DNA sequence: TGTGCCAGCAGTTACGGTGGGCAGGGGGGTAAAGAGACCCAGTACTTC. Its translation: CASSYGGQGGKETQYF.

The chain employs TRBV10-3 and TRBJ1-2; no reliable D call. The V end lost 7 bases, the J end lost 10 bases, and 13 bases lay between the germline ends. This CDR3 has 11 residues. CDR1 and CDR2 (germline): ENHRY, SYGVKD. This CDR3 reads CAIKGPRDYTF. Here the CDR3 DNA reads TGTGCCATCAAAGGACCCCGAGACTACACCTTC.

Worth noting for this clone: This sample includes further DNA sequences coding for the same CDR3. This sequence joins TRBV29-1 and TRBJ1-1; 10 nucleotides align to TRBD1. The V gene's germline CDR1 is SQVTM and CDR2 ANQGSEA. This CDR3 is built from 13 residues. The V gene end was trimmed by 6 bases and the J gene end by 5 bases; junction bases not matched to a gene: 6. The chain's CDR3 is CSVGQGVGTEAFF. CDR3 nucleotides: TGCAGCGTAGGACAGGGGGTTGGGACTGAAGCTTTCTTT.

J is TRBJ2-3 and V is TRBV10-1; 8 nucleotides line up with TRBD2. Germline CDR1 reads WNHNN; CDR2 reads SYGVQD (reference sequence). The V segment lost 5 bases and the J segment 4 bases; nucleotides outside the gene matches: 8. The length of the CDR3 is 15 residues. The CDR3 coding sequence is TGCGCCAGCAGTTCGAGCGGGGGCCTAGCAGATACGCAGTATTTT. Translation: CASSSSGGLADTQYF.

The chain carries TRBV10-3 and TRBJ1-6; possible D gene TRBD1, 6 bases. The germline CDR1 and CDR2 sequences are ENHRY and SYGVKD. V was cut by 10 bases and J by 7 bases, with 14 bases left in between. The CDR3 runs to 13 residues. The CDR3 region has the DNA TGTGCCACGCACCGGGACACGAATTCACCCCTCCACTTT. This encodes CATHRDTNSPLHF.

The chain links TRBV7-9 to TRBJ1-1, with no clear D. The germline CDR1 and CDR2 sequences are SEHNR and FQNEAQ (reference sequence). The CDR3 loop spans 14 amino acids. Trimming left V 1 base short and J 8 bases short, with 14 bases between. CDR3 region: CASSLVGSPIEAFF. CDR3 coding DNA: TGTGCCAGCAGCTTAGTAGGGAGCCCAATCGAAGCTTTCTTT.

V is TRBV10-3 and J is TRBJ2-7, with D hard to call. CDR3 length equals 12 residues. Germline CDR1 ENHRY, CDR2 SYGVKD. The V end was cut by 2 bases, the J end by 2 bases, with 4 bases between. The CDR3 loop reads CAISERTYEQYF. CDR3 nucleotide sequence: TGTGCCATCAGTGAGAGAACCTACGAGCAGTACTTC.

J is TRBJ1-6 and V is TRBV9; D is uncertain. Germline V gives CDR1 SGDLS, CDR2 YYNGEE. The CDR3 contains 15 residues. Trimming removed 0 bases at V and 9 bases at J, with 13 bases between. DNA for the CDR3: TGTGCCAGCAGCGTAGGGACGGGAATAGGTTCACCCCTCCACTTT. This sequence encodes CASSVGTGIGSPLHF.